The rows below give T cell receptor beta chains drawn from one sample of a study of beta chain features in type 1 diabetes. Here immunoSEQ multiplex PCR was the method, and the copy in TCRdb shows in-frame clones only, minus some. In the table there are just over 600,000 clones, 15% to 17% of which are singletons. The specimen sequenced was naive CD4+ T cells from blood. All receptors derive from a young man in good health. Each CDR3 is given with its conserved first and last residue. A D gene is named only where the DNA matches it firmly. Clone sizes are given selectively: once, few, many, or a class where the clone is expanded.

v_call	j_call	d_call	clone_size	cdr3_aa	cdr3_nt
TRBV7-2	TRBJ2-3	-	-	CASSLLAGAFRTQYF	TGTGCCAGCAGCTTATTGGCGGGGGCTTTTCGTACGCAGTATTTT
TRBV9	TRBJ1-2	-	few	CASSVGVDGYTF	TGTGCCAGCAGCGTAGGGGTGGATGGCTACACCTTC
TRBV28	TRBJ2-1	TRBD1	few	CASSPTGTGDNEQFF	TGTGCCAGCAGTCCCACCGGGACAGGGGACAATGAGCAGTTCTTC
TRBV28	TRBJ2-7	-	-	CASSSVTETYEQYF	TGTGCCAGCAGTTCAGTGACAGAGACCTACGAGCAGTACTTC
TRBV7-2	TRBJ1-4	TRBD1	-	CASSLNRGSNEKLFF	TGTGCCAGCAGCTTGAACAGGGGAAGCAATGAAAAACTGTTTTTT
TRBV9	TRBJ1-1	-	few	CASSETQEEAFF	TGTGCCAGCAGTGAAACACAGGAAGAGGCTTTCTTT
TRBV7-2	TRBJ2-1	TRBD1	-	CASSLRGQGAFISYNEQFF	TGTGCCAGCAGCTTACGGGGACAGGGGGCCTTTATTTCCTACAATGAGCAGTTCTTC
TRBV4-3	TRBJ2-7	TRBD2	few	CASSQEPPWASGGLYEQYF	TGCGCCAGCAGCCAAGAGCCCCCTTGGGCTAGCGGGGGACTCTACGAGCAGTACTTC
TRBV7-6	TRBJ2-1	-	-	CASSLMSSLRAVRSNEQFF	TGTGCCAGCAGCTTAATGTCTAGTCTACGAGCCGTACGATCTAATGAGCAGTTCTTC
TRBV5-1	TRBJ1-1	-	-	CASSGYTNTEAFF	TGCGCCAGCAGCGGATACACGAACACTGAAGCTTTCTTT
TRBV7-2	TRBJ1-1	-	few	CASSPGGSAMNTEAFF	TGTGCCAGCAGCCCGGGGGGCAGTGCGATGAACACTGAAGCTTTCTTT
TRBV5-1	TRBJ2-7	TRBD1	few	CASSPRPGQGSYEQYF	TGCGCCAGCAGCCCACGACCCGGACAGGGGAGTTACGAGCAGTACTTC
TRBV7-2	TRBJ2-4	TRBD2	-	CASSSTGTSGRAKNIQYF	TGTGCCAGCAGCTCTACCGGGACTAGCGGGAGGGCCAAAAACATTCAGTACTTC
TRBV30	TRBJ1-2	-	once	CAWSVRRQSRYGYTF	TGTGCCTGGAGTGTACGCCGGCAGAGTAGGTATGGCTACACCTTC
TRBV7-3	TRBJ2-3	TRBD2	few	CASSRTSGGSGTDTQYF	TGTGCCAGCAGCCGGACTAGCGGGGGCAGTGGCACAGATACGCAGTATTTT
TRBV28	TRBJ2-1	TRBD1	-	CASSLPRGNEQFF	TGTGCCAGCAGTTTACCCAGGGGGAATGAGCAGTTCTTC
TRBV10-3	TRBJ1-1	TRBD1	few	CASLKQGARATEAFF	TGTGCCAGCCTAAAACAGGGGGCAAGGGCTACTGAAGCTTTCTTT
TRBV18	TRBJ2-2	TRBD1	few	CASSPPGTGGSGELFF	TGTGCCAGCTCACCCCCCGGGACAGGGGGCTCCGGGGAGCTGTTTTTT
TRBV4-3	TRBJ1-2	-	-	CASSQGGRNYGYTF	TGCGCCAGCAGCCAAGGTGGACGGAACTATGGCTACACCTTC
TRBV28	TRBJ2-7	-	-	CASRTTGSSYEQYF	TGTGCCAGCAGGACTACCGGGAGTTCGTACGAGCAGTACTTC
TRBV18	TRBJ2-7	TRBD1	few	CASSPPGQGEYEQYF	TGTGCCAGCTCACCACCGGGACAGGGGGAGTACGAGCAGTACTTC
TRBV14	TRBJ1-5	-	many	CASSQDSNQPQHF	TGTGCCAGCAGCCAGGATAGCAATCAGCCCCAGCATTTT
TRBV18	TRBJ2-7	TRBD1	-	CASSPDRVGYEQYF	TGTGCCAGCTCACCAGACAGGGTAGGGTACGAGCAGTACTTC
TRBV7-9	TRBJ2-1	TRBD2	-	CASSSWTSFNEQFF	TGTGCCAGCAGCTCATGGACTAGCTTCAATGAGCAGTTCTTC
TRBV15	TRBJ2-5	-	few	CATSKGSVQETQYF	TGTGCCACCTCGAAGGGGTCCGTCCAAGAGACCCAGTACTTC
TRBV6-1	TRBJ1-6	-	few	CASNLQAHSPLHF	TGTGCCAGCAATCTACAGGCCCATTCACCCCTCCACTTT
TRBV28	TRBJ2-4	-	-	CASSWGAKNIQYF	TGTGCCAGCAGCTGGGGGGCCAAAAACATTCAGTACTTC
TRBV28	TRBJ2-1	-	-	CASSLLYNEQFF	TGTGCCAGCAGTTTACTTTACAATGAGCAGTTCTTC
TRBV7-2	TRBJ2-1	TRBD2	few	CASSLVSSGSNEQFF	TGTGCCAGCAGCTTAGTGTCTAGCGGGAGCAATGAGCAGTTCTTC
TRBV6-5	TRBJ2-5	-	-	CASRVRETQYF	TGTGCCAGCAGGGTTCGGGAGACCCAGTACTTC
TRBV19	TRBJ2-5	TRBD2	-	CASSALLAGGQETQYF	TGTGCCAGTAGTGCCCTACTAGCGGGAGGGCAAGAGACCCAGTACTTC
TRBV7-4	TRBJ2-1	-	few	CASRLMRVDQFF	TGTGCCAGCAGGTTAATGCGAGTTGACCAGTTCTTC
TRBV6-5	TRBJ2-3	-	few	CASSYVSSTDTQYF	TGTGCCAGCAGTTACGTGTCTAGCACAGATACGCAGTATTTT
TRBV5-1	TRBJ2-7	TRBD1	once	CASSLGTGLGEQYF	TGCGCCAGCAGCTTGGGGACAGGGCTGGGGGAGCAGTACTTC